Presented here are 9 T cell receptor beta chains from one specimen sequenced in a study of cytomegalovirus exposure and HLA in healthy donors. This table comes from immunoSEQ multiplex PCR, and its TCRdb copy is limited to in-frame clones, with some not included. The sample lists roughly 190,000 clones; around nine tenths were seen once. The sample consisted of PBMCs. These receptors all stem from a young man in good health and CMV-seropositive.

This chain links TRBV30 with TRBJ1-6, with D possibly being TRBD1 (5 bases). This CDR3 is built from 15 residues. Germline assignment: CDR1 GTSNPN and CDR2 SVGIG (reference sequence). Trimming left V 3 bases short and J 8 bases short, with 17 bases between. CDR3 DNA: TGTGCCTGGAGGACAGACCGATGGGGAGATTCACCCCTCCACTTT. It specifies CAWRTDRWGDSPLHF.

V and J are TRBV6-5 and TRBJ2-1, with TRBD1 identical over 7 bases. Germline V gene sequence: CDR1 MNHEY, CDR2 SVGAGI. The CDR3 totals 15 residues. V shed 5 bases, J shed 7 bases, and the junction held 11 bases outside the gene matches. CDR3 protein: CASSLARSTGNEQFF. For the CDR3, the DNA is TGTGCCAGCAGTCTCGCAAGATCGACAGGGAATGAGCAGTTCTTC.

The chain has TRBV6-5 and TRBJ2-3; a possible D gene is TRBD2 (7 bases). Germline CDR1 reads MNHEY; CDR2 reads SVGAGI. This CDR3 is built from 16 residues. The V end lost 4 bases, the J end lost 1 base, and 15 bases lay between the germline ends. The CDR3 sequence is CASSSPGGTRTDTQYF. The CDR3 DNA reads TGTGCCAGCAGTTCTCCGGGGGGCACCCGCACAGATACGCAGTATTTT.

The chain recombines TRBV27 with TRBJ1-5, with D possibly TRBD1 on 5 matching bases. The ends were cut back, 6 bases at V and 6 bases at J, with 18 bases in the middle. Germline values: CDR1 MNHEY, CDR2 SMNVEV (reference sequence). The CDR3 has 15 amino acids. The CDR3, as DNA: TGTGCCAGCAGCAACGGGGGGGGGTTGGGTCAGCCCCAGCATTTT. The encoded protein is CASSNGGGLGQPQHF.

This clone has just one count. J is TRBJ2-5 and V is TRBV18; D unclear. V was clipped by 1 base and J by 4 bases, with 7 bases between them. Germline V CDR1 and CDR2: KGHSH, LQKENI. The CDR3 extends over 13 amino acids. The CDR3 here is CASSPRDGETQYF. The CDR3 coding sequence is TGTGCCAGCTCACCACGGGATGGAGAGACCCAGTACTTC.

The chain employs TRBV14 and TRBJ2-3; TRBD1 aligns across 8 bases. This CDR3 has 17 residues. The germline CDR1 and CDR2 sequences are SGHDN and FVKESK. V lost 2 bases to trimming and J lost 6 bases; unmatched junction nucleotides: 13. CDR3 residues: CASSQPGGPNIPDTQYF. CDR3 nucleotides: TGTGCCAGCAGCCAACCAGGGGGCCCTAATATCCCGGATACGCAGTATTTT.

The rearrangement links TRBV5-4 to TRBJ1-6, with 12 bases that match TRBD1. V trimming: 4 bases; J trimming: 7 bases; junction bases outside the gene matches: 3. Germline CDR1 SGHNT, CDR2 YYREEE (reference sequence). CDR3 size: 15 residues. Here the CDR3 reads CASSPGTGGNSPLHF. The CDR3 nucleotides read TGTGCCAGCAGCCCGGGGACAGGGGGCAATTCACCCCTCCACTTT.

This clone was counted between two and nine times. The CDR3 coding sequence is TGTGCCAGCAGTTTATCGGGCATAATCTCTGGGGCCAACGTCCTGACTTTC. Protein: CASSLSGIISGANVLTF. This chain joins TRBV28 and TRBJ2-6, with no clear D. The CDR3 length is 17 residues. V lost 1 base and J 0 bases, leaving 10 bases between the germline ends. Germline lookup yields CDR1 MDHEN and CDR2 SYDVKM.

This chain uses TRBV7-2 with TRBJ2-7, with D perhaps being TRBD1 or TRBD2 (5 bases each). Germline V gene data show CDR1 as SGHTA and CDR2 as FQGNSA. The CDR3 sequence is 13 residues long. Trimming took 5 bases from V and 7 from J, leaving 15 bases between them. DNA of the CDR3: TGTGCCAGCAGCCCCGGGACCCTCTGGGAGCAGTACTTC. Translated: CASSPGTLWEQYF.